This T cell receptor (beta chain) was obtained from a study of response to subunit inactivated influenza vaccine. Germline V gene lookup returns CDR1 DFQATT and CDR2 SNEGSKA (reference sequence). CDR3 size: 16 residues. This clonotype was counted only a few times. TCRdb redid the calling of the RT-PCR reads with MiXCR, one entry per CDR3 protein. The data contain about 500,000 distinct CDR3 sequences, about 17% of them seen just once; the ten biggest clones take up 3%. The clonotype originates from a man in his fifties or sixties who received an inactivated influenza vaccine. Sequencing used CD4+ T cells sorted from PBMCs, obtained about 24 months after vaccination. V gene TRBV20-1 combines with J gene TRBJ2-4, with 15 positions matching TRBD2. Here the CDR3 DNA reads TGCAGCTGGGGGACTAGCGGGAGGAGTGCCAAAAACATTCAGTACTTC. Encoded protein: CSWGTSGRSAKNIQYF.